One and the same sample provided the 18 T cell receptor beta chains below, sequenced in a study of shared clonotypes between healthy human individuals. The repertoire was sequenced with immunoSEQ multiplex PCR; TCRdb's copy has only in-frame clones and lacks some. The sample records around 510,000 clones, around 96% being singletons. The sample taken for sequencing was naive CD4+ T cells sorted from blood. Subset in this sample: CD45RA+ positively selected. The receptor source for this set is a woman under 40 in good health.

The chain joins TRBV10-1 to TRBJ2-3, with D perhaps given as TRBD1 or TRBD2 (5 bases each). The CDR3 runs 18 residues. V shed 4 bases and J shed 10 bases, with 30 bases lying between them. CDR1 is WNHNN, CDR2 SYGVQD, per germline (reference sequence). The CDR3 bases are TGCGCCAGCAGTGCCTCGCCCGGACAAGCGGCTCCACAGAATGCGCAGTATTTT. Encoded protein: CASSASPGQAAPQNAQYF.

This CDR3 reads CSVEDQASSYNEQFF. The DNA for the CDR3 is TGCAGCGTTGAAGATCAGGCGAGCTCCTACAATGAGCAGTTCTTC. This sequence joins TRBV29-1 and TRBJ2-1; no definite D call. Germline lookup yields CDR1 SQVTM and CDR2 ANQGSEA. CDR3 size: 15 residues. V lost 0 bases to trimming and J lost 0 bases, with 9 bases between them.

V is TRBV5-1 and J is TRBJ2-1, with D possibly being TRBD2 (6 bases). CDR3 length: 15 residues. Between the trimmed V and J ends, which lost 3 bases and 8 bases, there was a span of 18 bases. Germline V gene sequence: CDR1 SGHRS, CDR2 YFSETQ. CDR3 amino acids: CASSSPPDWGDEQFF. The CDR3, as DNA: TGCGCCAGCAGCTCCCCCCCGGACTGGGGGGATGAGCAGTTCTTC.

This rearrangement joins TRBV28 to TRBJ2-3; no clear D. The CDR3 spans 17 residues. Germline assignment: CDR1 MDHEN and CDR2 SYDVKM. V lost 3 bases and J 0 bases, leaving 16 bases between the germline ends. Here the CDR3 DNA reads TGTGCCAGCAGTTTTAGGGCTTCAGCGCCAAGCACAGATACGCAGTATTTT. Its protein is CASSFRASAPSTDTQYF.

This chain links TRBV15 with TRBJ2-2; either TRBD1 or TRBD2 may supply D (5 bases each). Trimming pared 8 bases from V and 7 bases from J, leaving 20 bases between. The CDR3 is made up of 15 amino acids. The germline gives CDR1 LNHNV, CDR2 YYDKDF (reference sequence). The CDR3 protein is CATCWGRPGDGELFF. DNA of the CDR3: TGTGCCACCTGTTGGGGGAGACCCGGGGACGGGGAGCTGTTTTTT.

This sequence joins TRBV10-3 and TRBJ1-2; D gene ambiguous. The CDR3 has 13 amino acids. Germline CDR1 and CDR2: ENHRY and SYGVKD. The V and J ends lost 5 bases and 2 bases respectively, with 9 bases between them. CDR3 sequence: CAISKDGNYGYTF. CDR3 DNA: TGTGCCATCAGTAAGGACGGGAACTATGGCTACACCTTC.

This chain links TRBV19 with TRBJ2-7; tentatively, D is TRBD1 (5 bases). CDR3 length: 14 residues. The ends were cut back, 3 bases at V and 3 bases at J, with 12 bases in the middle. Germline values: CDR1 LNHDA, CDR2 SQIVND (reference sequence). The CDR3 here is CASSIYQGDYEQYF. For the CDR3, the DNA is TGTGCCAGTAGTATTTATCAGGGCGACTACGAGCAGTACTTC.

This clone has a single count. The chain is built from TRBV7-9 and TRBJ2-7; the D gene is possibly TRBD1 (6 bases). The CDR3 extends over 18 amino acids. Germline V CDR1 and CDR2: SEHNR, FQNEAQ (reference sequence). With 4 bases removed from V and 4 bases from J, the gap between germline ends came to 26 bases. The CDR3 sequence is CASSSPTEPEWDMYEQYF. CDR3 in DNA: TGTGCCAGCAGCTCACCGACTGAGCCGGAGTGGGACATGTACGAGCAGTACTTC.

The chain has TRBV6-5 and TRBJ2-5; D is possibly TRBD1 (6 bases). The CDR3 runs 13 residues. Germline V CDR1 and CDR2: MNHEY, SVGAGI. The V gene lost 0 bases and the J gene lost 4 bases, with 6 bases spanning the gap. The CDR3 here is CASSYSGAETQYF. Here the CDR3 DNA reads TGTGCCAGCAGTTACTCGGGGGCAGAGACCCAGTACTTC.

The V gene is TRBV14, the J gene TRBJ2-1, with D hard to call. The CDR3 spans 10 residues. The V end was cut by 1 base, the J end by 13 bases, with 5 bases between. The V gene's germline CDR1 is SGHDN and CDR2 FVKESK. In DNA, the CDR3 is TGTGCCAGCAGCCAAGGGCCCCAGTTCTTC. Translating gives CASSQGPQFF.

The V gene is TRBV5-1, the J gene TRBJ2-5; 8 bases agree with TRBD1. Germline V CDR1 and CDR2: SGHRS, YFSETQ. The junction had 5 bases not matched to a gene; V was cut back by 4 bases and J by 0 bases. The CDR3 is 15 amino acids. This chain's CDR3 is CASSGGTGHQETQYF. Here the CDR3 DNA reads TGCGCCAGCAGCGGGGGGACAGGCCACCAAGAGACCCAGTACTTC.

In this sample, this clone turned up a few times. This chain uses TRBV18 with TRBJ2-7; D ambiguous. The ends were cut back, 1 base at V and 2 bases at J, with 12 bases in the middle. Germline-derived CDR1 and CDR2 are KGHSH and LQKENI. The CDR3 is 15 amino acids. The chain's CDR3 is CASSPQSHITYEQYF. The CDR3 region has the DNA TGTGCCAGCTCACCACAGTCCCACATCACCTACGAGCAGTACTTC.

The chain combines TRBV19 with TRBJ2-5; perhaps TRBD2 as D (6 bases). Trimming pared 2 bases from V and 6 bases from J, leaving 10 bases between. The germline V gene encodes CDR1 LNHDA and CDR2 SQIVND (reference sequence). CDR3 length: 13 amino acids. The CDR3 spells CASSIMEGKTQYF. The DNA for the CDR3 is TGTGCCAGTAGTATAATGGAGGGGAAGACCCAGTACTTC.

This clone came up once. The chain uses TRBV13 and TRBJ2-5, with D unresolved. V was cut by 5 bases and J by 4 bases, with 11 bases left in between. The CDR3 is 13 amino acids. The V gene's germline CDR1 is PRHDT and CDR2 FYEKMQ (reference sequence). The CDR3 is CASSRVAGETQYF. CDR3 bases: TGTGCCAGCAGCCGCGTGGCAGGAGAGACCCAGTACTTC.

A single count supports this clone. This chain joins TRBV5-4 and TRBJ2-5; TRBD1 might be the D (6 bases). Deletions cut 4 bases from V and 2 bases from J, with 9 bases between. The CDR3 covers 13 residues. Per germline, CDR1 SGHNT and CDR2 YYREEE (reference sequence). The CDR3 spells CASSRTEQETQYF. The CDR3 nucleotides are TGTGCCAGCAGCCGGACAGAACAAGAGACCCAGTACTTC.

The chain joins TRBV10-1 to TRBJ1-1; D is unresolved. CDR1 and CDR2 from the germline V gene are WNHNN and SYGVQD (reference sequence). V lost 0 bases and J 3 bases, leaving 5 bases between the germline ends. This CDR3 has 13 amino acids. The CDR3 here is CASSESWDTEAFF. The CDR3 DNA reads TGCGCCAGCAGTGAGTCGTGGGACACTGAAGCTTTCTTT.

V usage is TRBV6-1 and J usage is TRBJ1-1; D gene unclear. The germline gives CDR1 MNHNS, CDR2 SASEGT. There are 13 residues in the CDR3. Trimming cost V 8 bases and J 4 bases, with 14 bases left between them. The DNA for the CDR3 is TGTGCCAGCCAACTAACCCTTAGCACTGAAGCTTTCTTT. This gives the protein CASQLTLSTEAFF.

The V call is TRBV27, the J call TRBJ1-2, with 8 bases that match TRBD1. Germline V CDR1 and CDR2: MNHEY, SMNVEV (reference sequence). V shed 1 base and J 4 bases; nucleotides not matched to a gene: 5. This CDR3 has 15 amino acids. CDR3 sequence: CASSLFTGGPYGYTF. Here the CDR3 DNA reads TGTGCCAGCAGTTTATTCACAGGGGGGCCCTATGGCTACACCTTC.